The 26 T cell receptor beta chains below all came from one sample that was sequenced in a study of blood T cell repertoires in COVID-19. Using immunoSEQ multiplex PCR, the repertoire was profiled, and TCRdb retains in-frame clones only, with some absent. The data contain just over 60,000 clones, around 85% of them singletons. Material for sequencing was peripheral blood. Receptors were obtained from a man aged 55-75 years with acute or convalescent COVID-19.

This chain joins TRBV9 and TRBJ1-2, with a tentative D call TRBD1 (6 bases). Trimming shortened V by 3 bases and J by 5 bases, and 20 bases separated the two germline ends. The CDR3 has 16 residues. Germline-derived CDR1 and CDR2 are SGDLS and YYNGEE. The CDR3 DNA follows: TGTGCCAGCAGCGGTGACAGGAGAGCTTTGCTATATGGCTACACCTTC. This translates into CASSGDRRALLYGYTF. Variable domain in full (rest from reference TRBV9 and TRBJ1-2): DSGVTQTPKHLITATGQRVTLRCSPRSGDLSVYWYQQSLDQGLQFLIQYYNGEERAKGNILERFSAQQFPDLHSELNLSSLELGDSALYFCASSGDRRALLYGYTFGSGTRLTVV.

V is TRBV10-3 and J is TRBJ1-1; TRBD1 might be the D (5 bases). Per the germline V gene, CDR1 is ENHRY and CDR2 is SYGVKD. The CDR3 has 13 residues. V lost 4 bases and J lost 2, with 8 bases in between. The CDR3 DNA sequence: TGTGCCATCAGTGGACAGCCCAACACTGAAGCTTTCTTT. Its protein product is CAISGQPNTEAFF.

This chain uses TRBV19 with TRBJ2-5; 8 bases match TRBD1. The CDR3 runs to 15 residues. Germline trimming cut 5 bases from V and 5 bases from J; bases unmatched to any gene: 10. Germline V gene lookup returns CDR1 LNHDA and CDR2 SQIVND (reference sequence). The CDR3 DNA is TGTGCCAGTAGTCGGACAGGGTCGCAGGACGAGACCCAGTACTTC. It is translated as CASSRTGSQDETQYF.

This clone was detected once. V is TRBV18 and J is TRBJ2-2; possible D gene TRBD1, 6 bases. Germline CDR1 is KGHSH and CDR2 is LQKENI. The CDR3 has 14 amino acids. Between the trimmed V and J ends, which lost 5 bases and 5 bases, there was a span of 12 bases. The CDR3 spells CASSSMRGTGELFF. In DNA, the CDR3 is TGTGCCAGCTCATCAATGAGGGGGACCGGGGAGCTGTTTTTT.

This rearrangement joins TRBV11-2 to TRBJ2-7, with D maybe TRBD2 (6 bases). Germline CDR1 SGHAT, CDR2 FQNNGV. The CDR3 has 14 residues. V was pared by 1 base and J by 4 bases, with 11 bases between. The CDR3 here is CASSLGEGGYEQYF. The CDR3 nucleotides are TGTGCCAGCAGCTTAGGTGAGGGAGGTTACGAGCAGTACTTC.

This clone has more than one count but fewer than ten. The genes are TRBV19 and TRBJ1-1; possibly TRBD1 for D (5 bases). Trimming left V 5 bases short and J 1 base short, with 8 bases between. This CDR3 is 13 amino acids long. The germline gives CDR1 LNHDA, CDR2 SQIVND (reference sequence). Here the CDR3 DNA reads TGTGCCAGTAGTTTACAGGCGAACACTGAAGCTTTCTTT. It encodes CASSLQANTEAFF.

This chain uses TRBV19 with TRBJ1-1; D is unclear. The CDR3 is made up of 17 amino acids. The germline V gene encodes CDR1 LNHDA and CDR2 SQIVND (reference sequence). V was shortened by 0 bases and J by 0 bases, with 14 bases between the two germline ends. The CDR3 region has the DNA TGTGCCAGTAGTATAGATCTACTAGGCGGACTGAACACTGAAGCTTTCTTT. This codes for CASSIDLLGGLNTEAFF.

The chain carries TRBV27 and TRBJ1-2; 10 nucleotides agree with TRBD1. The CDR3 is 15 residues long. Germline CDR1 reads MNHEY; CDR2 reads SMNVEV (reference sequence). The V and J ends lost 4 bases and 3 bases, in that order; junction bases with no gene match: 5. CDR3 DNA: TGTGCCAGCAGTTGGACAGGGGGTAATCACTATGGCTACACCTTC. This translates into CASSWTGGNHYGYTF.

V and J are TRBV5-1 and TRBJ2-7, with TRBD1 identical over 7 bases. Germline CDR1 and CDR2: SGHRS and YFSETQ. The CDR3 has 14 residues. The V gene end was trimmed by 4 bases and the J gene end by 2 bases; junction bases not matched to a gene: 6. CDR3 sequence reads: CASSPWDSPYEQYF. The CDR3 DNA reads as TGCGCCAGCAGCCCGTGGGACAGCCCCTACGAGCAGTACTTC.

This clone appeared a single time. The V call is TRBV18, the J call TRBJ2-1; TRBD2 matches 10 bases. The CDR3 length is 15 residues. The germline CDR1 and CDR2 sequences are KGHSH and LQKENI. V lost 3 bases and J lost 5; bases outside the gene matches: 4. In DNA, the CDR3 is TGTGCCAGCTCACCTGGACTAGCGGTACACAATGAGCAGTTCTTC. Translating it yields CASSPGLAVHNEQFF.

This clone has only one observation. J is TRBJ1-1 and V is TRBV6-2 or TRBV6-3; no reliable D call. CDR1 MNHEY and CDR2 SVGEGT come from the germline V gene. V was trimmed by 5 bases and J by 1 base, leaving 20 bases between them. This CDR3 contains 17 residues. The CDR3 loop is CASSPPRRGQRNTEAFF. CDR3 nucleotide sequence: TGTGCCAGCAGTCCCCCCCGGCGGGGTCAAAGGAACACTGAAGCTTTCTTT.

The J gene is TRBJ1-5, the V gene TRBV2; 7 bases align to TRBD1. Germline V lookup: CDR1 SNHLY, CDR2 FYNNEI. Trimming removed 5 bases from V and 5 bases from J; junction bases left unmatched: 3. The length of the CDR3 is 13 residues. Written as DNA, the CDR3 is TGTGCCAGCAGTATCACAGGGGATCAGCCCCAGCATTTT. Translation: CASSITGDQPQHF.

This chain links TRBV18 with TRBJ1-4, with TRBD1 matching over 7 bases. V was pared by 4 bases and J by 2 bases, with 7 bases of the junction left unmatched. Germline V gene lookup returns CDR1 KGHSH and CDR2 LQKENI. The CDR3 is made up of 16 amino acids. The CDR3 DNA follows: TGTGCCAGCTCACTGTCCTCACAGGGGACTAATGAAAAACTGTTTTTT. Protein sequence: CASSLSSQGTNEKLFF.

This clone is judged hyperexpanded. The V call is TRBV2, the J call TRBJ2-3; 9 nucleotides align to TRBD1. The CDR3 extends over 14 amino acids. After removal of 8 bases from V and 2 bases from J, the junction contained 5 bases not matched to a gene. Looked up from germline, CDR1 is SNHLY and CDR2 is FYNNEI. This CDR3 reads CASAGTGLTDTQYF. The CDR3 coding sequence is TGTGCCAGCGCCGGGACAGGGCTCACAGATACGCAGTATTTT.

The genes are TRBV6-5 and TRBJ2-7; D is perhaps TRBD2 (6 bases). The CDR3 runs to 15 residues. CDR1 and CDR2 (germline): MNHEY, SVGAGI. Between the trimmed V and J ends, which lost 6 bases and 2 bases, there was a span of 17 bases. This CDR3 reads CASSRSAGRPYEQYF. CDR3 sequence (DNA): TGTGCCAGCAGCCGGTCGGCAGGGAGGCCCTACGAGCAGTACTTC.

The chain couples TRBV5-1 to TRBJ2-7; D is perhaps TRBD1 (7 bases). With 4 bases removed from V and 4 bases from J, the gap between germline ends came to 18 bases. The CDR3 is 15 amino acids. Germline loops: CDR1 SGHRS, CDR2 YFSETQ. For the CDR3, the DNA is TGCGCCAGCAGCCTCGGACAGGCCCGGGGGTACGAGCAGTACTTC. Amino acid sequence: CASSLGQARGYEQYF.

The V call is TRBV27, the J call TRBJ2-7, with 12 bases lining up with TRBD2. Trimming cost V 4 bases and J 5 bases; bases outside gene matches: 3. Per germline, CDR1 MNHEY and CDR2 SMNVEV (reference sequence). This CDR3 region has 14 residues. As DNA, the CDR3 is TGTGCCAGCAGTTGGACTAGCGGGAAACACGAGCAGTACTTC. Translated: CASSWTSGKHEQYF.

Written as DNA, the CDR3 is TGTGCCACTGAGAGGAACACCCCCGATTCACCCCTCCACTTT. It translates to CATERNTPDSPLHF. The chain has TRBV6-6 and TRBJ1-6; the D is unclear. V was cut by 10 bases and J by 8 bases, with 18 bases left in between. Germline-derived CDR1 and CDR2 are MNHNY and SVGAGI (reference sequence). The CDR3 has 14 residues.

This sequence joins TRBV18 and TRBJ1-1, with a possible D match to TRBD1 (5 bases). Per germline, CDR1 KGHSH and CDR2 LQKENI. The CDR3 is 13 amino acids. Trimming took 2 bases from V and 4 from J, leaving 8 bases between them. The CDR3 DNA reads as TGTGCCAGCTCACCAAGGGGCGGCACTGAAGCTTTCTTT. It yields the protein CASSPRGGTEAFF.

The CDR3 sequence is CASSQALAAKLFF. CDR3 nucleotides: TGTGCCAGCAGCCAAGCACTCGCGGCAAAACTGTTTTTT. V gene TRBV3-1 (or the pseudogene TRBV3-2) combines with J gene TRBJ1-4; no definite D call. The germline gives CDR1 LGHDT, CDR2 YNNKEL (reference sequence). The CDR3 is 13 residues long. The V and J ends lost 1 base and 10 bases respectively, with 10 bases between them.

J is TRBJ2-1 and V is TRBV10-1; TRBD2 agrees at 12 bases. CDR1 and CDR2 (germline): WNHNN, SYGVQD (reference sequence). Losses at the gene ends were 2 bases for V and 6 bases for J; bases not matched to a gene: 5. CDR3 length: 16 residues. The CDR3 reads CASSEGLAGSRNEQFF. CDR3 coding DNA: TGCGCCAGCAGTGAGGGACTAGCGGGATCGCGCAATGAGCAGTTCTTC.

The genes are TRBV2 and TRBJ1-1; perhaps TRBD1 as D (6 bases). The CDR3 totals 14 residues. Per germline, CDR1 SNHLY and CDR2 FYNNEI. V lost 7 bases and J 6 bases, leaving 18 bases between the germline ends. The CDR3 region has the DNA TGTGCCAGCAAGTCCGGGACACCTCCCCCTGAAGCTTTCTTT. Its translation is CASKSGTPPPEAFF.

The chain uses TRBV5-1 and TRBJ1-2; 12 positions agree with TRBD1. This CDR3 has 17 residues. Germline CDR1 reads SGHRS; CDR2 reads YFSETQ. Trimming removed 3 bases from V and 6 bases from J; junction bases left unmatched: 12. The CDR3 sequence: CASSSTGTGGAFNGYTF. In DNA, the CDR3 is TGCGCCAGCAGCTCGACCGGGACAGGGGGCGCGTTTAATGGCTACACCTTC.

The chain couples TRBV19 to TRBJ2-7; TRBD1 agrees at 7 bases. This CDR3 is built from 14 residues. From germline, CDR1 is LNHDA and CDR2 SQIVND (reference sequence). The V and J ends lost 5 bases and 3 bases, in that order; junction bases with no gene match: 7. CDR3 region: CASSSGTAFYEQYF. In DNA, the CDR3 is TGTGCCAGTAGTTCCGGGACAGCTTTCTACGAGCAGTACTTC.

The chain combines TRBV10-3 with TRBJ1-4, with D uncertain. V was trimmed by 10 bases and J by 0 bases, leaving 9 bases between them. Germline assignment: CDR1 ENHRY and CDR2 SYGVKD. The CDR3 length is 13 residues. The CDR3 bases are TGTGCCACGGCGGGTGCAACTAATGAAAAACTGTTTTTT. Translating gives CATAGATNEKLFF.

The genes are TRBV11-2 and TRBJ2-1; a possible D gene is TRBD2 (5 bases). The CDR3 is 15 residues long. Germline-derived CDR1 and CDR2 are SGHAT and FQNNGV. Trimming pared 5 bases from V and 4 bases from J, leaving 15 bases between. CDR3 sequence reads: CASSPRDYGYNEQFF. The CDR3 DNA is TGTGCCAGCAGCCCCCGGGATTACGGGTACAATGAGCAGTTCTTC. The entire variable domain, with the rest obtained from reference TRBV11-2 and TRBJ2-1, is as follows: EAGVAQSPRYKIIEKRQSVAFWCNPISGHATLYWYQQILGQGPKLLIQFQNNGVVDDSQLPKDRFSAERLKGVDSTLKIQPAKLEDSAVYLCASSPRDYGYNEQFFGPGTRLTVL.